The clone carrying this T cell receptor (beta chain) was found a few times. Its specificity is not known. The data originate from a study of T-cell memory formation after mild COVID-19. About the research overall: TCR clusters showed largely donor specificity.

Study-level findings and limits: CD4/CD8 balance held among clones contracting day 15 to 85, and later expanders leaned CD4+. Pre-infection memory showed some responding clones, and this suggested that cross-reactive memory joined.

TCR alpha and TCR beta cDNA libraries carrying sample barcodes and UMIs came from 5'RACE with constant-segment primers. In TCRdb, the 5' RACE reads were re-called with MiXCR into one record per CDR3 protein. The sample lists about 270,000 distinct CDR3 sequences; about 20% were seen once. The CDR3 runs 15 residues. Per the germline V gene, CDR1 is LGHNA and CDR2 is YSLEER. The V and J ends lost 0 bases and 4 bases respectively, with 12 bases between them. This TCR derives from a man between 18 and 29 years old who had mild COVID-19 (a few samples of this study predate the infection). Cell type and time point are not known. Sequenced input: PBMCs or a T cell subset sorted from them (not recorded which). This rearrangement joins TRBV4-3 to TRBJ1-2; D may be TRBD1 (5 bases). The CDR3 region has the DNA TGCGCCAGCAGCCAAGAAAGGGGACCGATCTATGGCTACACCTTC. Its protein product is CASSQERGPIYGYTF.